The clone carrying this TCR beta chain is categorized as large (0.1 to 1%). The antigen remains unidentified. This CDR3 comprises 8 residues. The V gene lost 8 bases and the J gene lost 7 bases, with 2 bases spanning the gap. TRBV12-4/TRBJ1-2 clonotypes were amplified with adaptor-ligated barcode primers. MiXCR, applied by TCRdb to the multiplex PCR reads, yields one record per CDR3 protein. The data contain around 520 distinct CDR3 sequences, about 10% of them singletons. The study, taken as a whole, reports: In terms of TCR gene usage, tumor memory CD4+ T cells clustered together with blood and lymph node memory CD4+ cells, as well as with lymph node naive CD4+ cells.

Sequenced: naive CD4+ T cells sorted from blood. The subset denotes: naive CD4+ T cells, CD4+CD45RA+CD25-. The J gene is TRBJ1-2, the V gene TRBV12-3 or TRBV12-4; D unclear. The receptor's source is a female donor with breast cancer. CDR3 nucleotide sequence: TGTGCCAGCGGTGGCTACACCTTC. This gives the protein CASGGYTF.